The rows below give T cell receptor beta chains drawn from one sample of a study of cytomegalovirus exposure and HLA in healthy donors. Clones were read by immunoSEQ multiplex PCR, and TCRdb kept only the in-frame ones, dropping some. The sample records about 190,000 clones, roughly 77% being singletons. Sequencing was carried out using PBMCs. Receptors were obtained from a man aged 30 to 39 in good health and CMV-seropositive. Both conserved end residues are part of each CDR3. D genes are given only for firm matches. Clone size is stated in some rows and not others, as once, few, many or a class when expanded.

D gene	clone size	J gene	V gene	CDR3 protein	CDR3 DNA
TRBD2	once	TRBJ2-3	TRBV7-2	CASSRRAGGRADTQYF	TGTGCCAGCAGCCGACGAGCGGGGGGGCGGGCCGATACGCAGTATTTT
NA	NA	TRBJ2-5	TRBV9	CASSREQETQYF	TGTGCCAGCAGCCGAGAACAAGAGACCCAGTACTTC
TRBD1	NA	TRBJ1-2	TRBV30	CAFQTGGGGYTF	TGTGCCTTCCAGACAGGGGGGGGTGGCTACACCTTC
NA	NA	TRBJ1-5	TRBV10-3	CATAGEPAGQPQHF	TGTGCCACGGCAGGGGAGCCAGCTGGTCAGCCCCAGCATTTT
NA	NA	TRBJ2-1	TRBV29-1	CSVAAGVYNEQFF	TGCAGCGTTGCAGCGGGCGTCTACAATGAGCAGTTCTTC
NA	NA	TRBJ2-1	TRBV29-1	CSANSGPYNEQFF	TGCAGCGCAAATAGTGGGCCTTACAATGAGCAGTTCTTC
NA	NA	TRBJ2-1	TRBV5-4	CASSLAGNNEQFF	TGTGCCAGCAGCTTAGCCGGGAACAATGAGCAGTTCTTC
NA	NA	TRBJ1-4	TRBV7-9	CAYNYRTGVVGGEKLFF	TGTGCTTACAACTATCGGACCGGGGTCGTCGGGGGTGAAAAACTGTTTTTT
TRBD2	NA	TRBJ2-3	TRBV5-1	CASSSLAGRTDTQYF	TGCGCCAGCAGCTCCCTAGCGGGGAGAACAGATACGCAGTATTTT
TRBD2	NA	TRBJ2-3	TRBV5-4	CASSPRTSGRADTQYF	TGTGCCAGCAGCCCGCGGACTAGCGGGAGGGCAGATACGCAGTATTTT
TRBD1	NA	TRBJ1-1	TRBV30	CACPGDRGNTEAFF	TGTGCCTGTCCTGGGGACAGGGGAAACACTGAAGCTTTCTTT
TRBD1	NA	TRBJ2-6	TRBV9	CASSPGGTGGAGANVLTF	TGTGCCAGCAGCCCTGGAGGGACAGGGGGCGCCGGGGCCAACGTCCTGACTTTC
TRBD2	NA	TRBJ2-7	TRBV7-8	CASSLAPSGGAHEQYF	TGTGCCAGCAGCTTAGCGCCTAGCGGGGGGGCCCACGAGCAGTACTTC
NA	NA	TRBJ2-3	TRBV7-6	CASSPSTPSTDTQYF	TGTGCCAGCAGTCCTAGCACCCCTAGCACAGATACGCAGTATTTT
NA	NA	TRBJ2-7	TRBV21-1	CASSKGLADLYSYEQYF	TGTGCCAGCAGCAAAGGACTAGCGGACCTGTACTCCTACGAGCAGTACTTC
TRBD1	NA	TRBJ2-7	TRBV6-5	CASSYSSGQGPYEQYF	TGTGCCAGCAGTTACTCGTCAGGACAGGGACCCTACGAGCAGTACTTC
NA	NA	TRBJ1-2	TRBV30	CASWWAAGLGGYTF	TGTGCCTCCTGGTGGGCAGCCGGACTCGGTGGCTACACCTTC
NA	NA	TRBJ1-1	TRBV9	CASSPPSGGVNVEAFF	TGTGCCAGCAGCCCCCCAAGTGGCGGGGTAAATGTTGAAGCTTTCTTT
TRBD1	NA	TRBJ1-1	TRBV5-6	CASSHTGGRREAFF	TGTGCCAGCAGCCATACAGGGGGCCGGCGTGAAGCTTTCTTT